The entry below describes one TCR beta chain. In the authors' methods: Estimation of nucleated cell counts was performed using reference gene primer amplification. Clones were read by immunoSEQ multiplex PCR, and TCRdb kept only the in-frame ones, dropping some. That table supplies the V and J calls and clone size; D and trimming were determined from the DNA. The top ten hold approximately 4.8% of the sample, which has hundreds of thousands of clones, around 86% seen once. This entry belongs to a study of blood T cell repertoires in COVID-19. Study-level information: Samples taken during acute and convalescent COVID-19 were collected in the United States, Italy and Spain. In each case, the material was cDNA or gDNA derived from T cells, B-cell-depleted T cells, or PBMCs.

CDR3 length: 15 residues. V lost 2 bases, J lost 5 bases, and 7 bases stayed unmatched. Looked up from germline, CDR1 is MNHNS and CDR2 is SASEGT. Sequenced sample: peripheral blood. The TCR sequence derives from a man between 45 and 60 years old with acute or convalescent COVID-19. This chain connects TRBV6-1 to TRBJ2-5; 8 bases are a match to TRBD2. The CDR3 nucleotides read TGTGCCAGCAGTGAAAGCGGGGGCCCCCGGGAGACCCAGTACTTC. It is translated as CASSESGGPRETQYF.